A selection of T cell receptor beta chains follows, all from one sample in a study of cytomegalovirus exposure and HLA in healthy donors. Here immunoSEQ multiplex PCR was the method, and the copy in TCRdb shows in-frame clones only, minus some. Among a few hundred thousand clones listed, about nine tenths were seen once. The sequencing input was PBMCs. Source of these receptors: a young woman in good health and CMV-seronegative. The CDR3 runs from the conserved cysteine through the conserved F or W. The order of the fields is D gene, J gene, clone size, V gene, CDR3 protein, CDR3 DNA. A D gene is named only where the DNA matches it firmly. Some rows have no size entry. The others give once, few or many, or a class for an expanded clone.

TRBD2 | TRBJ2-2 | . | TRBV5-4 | CASSHTGLAAGELFF | TGTGCCAGCAGTCACACGGGACTAGCGGCCGGGGAGCTGTTTTTT
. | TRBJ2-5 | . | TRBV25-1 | CASSEYPRTDRDEETQYF | TGTGCCAGCAGTGAATATCCCAGGACGGATCGGGATGAAGAGACCCAGTACTTC
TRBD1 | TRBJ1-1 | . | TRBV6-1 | CASSALDRGGAFF | TGTGCCAGCAGTGCCCTCGACAGGGGTGGAGCTTTCTTT
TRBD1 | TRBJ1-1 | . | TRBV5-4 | CASSLMGQGSEAFF | TGTGCCAGCAGCTTGATGGGACAGGGTTCTGAAGCTTTCTTT
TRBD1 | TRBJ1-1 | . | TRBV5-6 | CASSLEGQGGTEAFF | TGTGCCAGCAGCTTGGAAGGACAGGGAGGGACTGAAGCTTTCTTT
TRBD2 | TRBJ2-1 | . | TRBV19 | CASSYTSGRPNEQFF | TGTGCCAGTAGTTACACTAGCGGGAGGCCCAATGAGCAGTTCTTC
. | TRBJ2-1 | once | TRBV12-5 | CASWSSLGNHEQFF | TGTGCTAGTTGGTCTAGCCTCGGCAACCATGAGCAGTTCTTC
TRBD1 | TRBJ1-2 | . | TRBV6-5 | CASSKGAWGYTF | TGTGCCAGCAGTAAGGGGGCATGGGGCTACACCTTC
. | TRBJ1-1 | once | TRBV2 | CASSSQGPNTEAFF | TGTGCCAGCAGTTCACAGGGCCCGAACACTGAAGCTTTCTTT
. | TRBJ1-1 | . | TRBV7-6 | CASSLEFSRRSEAFF | TGTGCCAGCAGCTTAGAATTTTCCAGAAGAAGTGAAGCTTTCTTT
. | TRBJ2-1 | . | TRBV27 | CASSADRRSYNEQFF | TGTGCCAGCAGTGCGGACAGACGCTCCTACAATGAGCAGTTCTTC
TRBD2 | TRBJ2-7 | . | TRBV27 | CASRMAASGPYEQYF | TGTGCCAGCAGAATGGCGGCTAGCGGGCCCTACGAGCAGTACTTC
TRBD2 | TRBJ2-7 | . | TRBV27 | CASSYGEGLYEQYF | TGTGCCAGCAGTTACGGGGAGGGGCTCTACGAGCAGTACTTC
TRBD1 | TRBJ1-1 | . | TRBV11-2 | CASSPQGDYTEAFF | TGTGCCAGCAGCCCGCAGGGGGACTACACTGAAGCTTTCTTT
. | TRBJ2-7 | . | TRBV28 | CASRTGQYLGQYF | TGTGCCAGCAGGACAGGACAGTACCTTGGGCAGTACTTC
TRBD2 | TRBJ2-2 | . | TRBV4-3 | CASSRLAGGTNTGELFF | TGCGCCAGCAGCCGGCTAGCGGGAGGAACGAACACCGGGGAGCTGTTTTTT
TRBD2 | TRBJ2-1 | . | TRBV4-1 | CASSQEAGTSGRGQFF | TGCGCCAGCAGCCAAGAGGCCGGCACTAGCGGAAGGGGGCAGTTCTTC
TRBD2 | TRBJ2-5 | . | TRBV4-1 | CASSQWTSGTRERRETQYF | TGCGCCAGCAGCCAATGGACTAGCGGGACAAGGGAAAGAAGGGAGACCCAGTACTTC
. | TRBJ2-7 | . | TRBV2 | CASSGTAATYEQYF | TGTGCCAGCAGTGGGACAGCGGCCACCTACGAGCAGTACTTC
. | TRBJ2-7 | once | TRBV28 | CASSFGTFEQYF | TGTGCCAGCAGTTTCGGGACTTTCGAGCAGTACTTC
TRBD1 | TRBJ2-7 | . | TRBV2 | CASSRDRGYEQYF | TGTGCCAGCAGTCGGGACAGGGGGTACGAGCAGTACTTC
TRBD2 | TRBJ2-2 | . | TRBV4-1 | CASSQGTSGNTGELFF | TGCGCCAGCAGCCAGGGGACTAGCGGGAACACCGGGGAGCTGTTTTTT
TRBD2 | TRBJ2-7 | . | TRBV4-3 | CASSQWTSAIEQYF | TGCGCCAGCAGCCAATGGACTAGTGCAATCGAGCAGTACTTC
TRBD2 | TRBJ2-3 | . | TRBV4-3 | CASSQEWGGVADTQYF | TGCGCCAGCAGCCAAGAATGGGGAGGGGTCGCAGATACGCAGTATTTT
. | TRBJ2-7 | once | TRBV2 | CASRPDRQTYEQYF | TGTGCCAGCAGACCGGACAGACAGACCTACGAGCAGTACTTC
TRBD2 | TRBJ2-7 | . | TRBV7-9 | CASSYTSGSLGEQYF | TGTGCCAGCAGCTACACTAGCGGGAGCTTGGGCGAGCAGTACTTC
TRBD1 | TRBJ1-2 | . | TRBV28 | CASVAAPTGTERRTF | TGTGCCAGCGTGGCCGCCCCAACCGGGACAGAGAGGCGGACCTTC
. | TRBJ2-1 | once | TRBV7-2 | CASSLGSGGNEQFF | TGTGCCAGCAGCCTAGGTAGCGGTGGGAATGAGCAGTTCTTC
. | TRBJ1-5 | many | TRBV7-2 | CASSQQDGINQPQHF | TGTGCCAGCAGCCAACAGGACGGAATTAATCAGCCCCAGCATTTT
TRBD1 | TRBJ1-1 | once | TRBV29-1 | CSVLPRQGLTEAFF | TGCAGCGTTCTCCCTAGACAGGGATTAACTGAAGCTTTCTTT
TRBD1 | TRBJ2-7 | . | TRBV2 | CASSKDRGRVGEQYF | TGTGCCAGCAGTAAGGACAGGGGGCGCGTTGGCGAGCAGTACTTC
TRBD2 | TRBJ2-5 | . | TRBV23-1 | CARDVPGLAGVGETQYF | TGCGCCAGAGACGTCCCGGGACTAGCGGGAGTGGGGGAGACCCAGTACTTC
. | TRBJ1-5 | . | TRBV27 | CASSPWTGGGSPQHF | TGTGCCAGCAGTCCGTGGACGGGAGGAGGATCGCCCCAGCATTTT
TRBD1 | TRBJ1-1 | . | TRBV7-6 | CASSQTGITEAFF | TGTGCCAGCAGCCAGACAGGGATCACTGAAGCTTTCTTT
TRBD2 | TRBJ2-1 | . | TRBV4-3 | CASSQSRREGVSEQFF | TGCGCCAGCAGCCAATCGAGGCGGGAGGGCGTGAGTGAGCAGTTCTTC
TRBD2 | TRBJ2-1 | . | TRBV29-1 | CSSGRRLANNEQFF | TGCAGCTCAGGGAGGCGACTAGCCAACAATGAGCAGTTCTTC
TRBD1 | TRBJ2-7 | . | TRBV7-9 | CASSLEDRSLNEQYF | TGTGCCAGCAGCCTCGAGGACAGGTCTTTGAACGAGCAGTACTTC
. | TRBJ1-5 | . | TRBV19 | CASSIDQDNSPQHF | TGTGCCAGTAGTATAGACCAAGACAATTCGCCCCAGCATTTT
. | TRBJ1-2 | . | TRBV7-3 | CASSLGSDNYGYTF | TGTGCCAGCAGCTTAGGTTCAGATAACTATGGCTACACCTTC
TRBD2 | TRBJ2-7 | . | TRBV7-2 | CASSSAGGSYEQYF | TGTGCCAGCAGCTCCGCCGGGGGGTCCTACGAGCAGTACTTC
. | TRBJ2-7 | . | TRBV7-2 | CASSITGPYEQYF | TGTGCCAGCAGTATTACAGGCCCCTACGAGCAGTACTTC
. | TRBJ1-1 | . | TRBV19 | CASGLAGATEAFF | TGTGCCAGTGGATTAGCAGGGGCCACTGAAGCTTTCTTT
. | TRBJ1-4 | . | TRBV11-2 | CASSPELAAGEKLFF | TGTGCCAGCAGCCCGGAGTTGGCCGCGGGGGAAAAACTGTTTTTT
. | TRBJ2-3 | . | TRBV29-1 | CSVEGPMSTDTQYF | TGCAGCGTTGAGGGCCCAATGAGCACAGATACGCAGTATTTT
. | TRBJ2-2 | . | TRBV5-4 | CASSLDQGPGELFF | TGTGCCAGCAGCTTGGATCAGGGCCCCGGGGAGCTGTTTTTT